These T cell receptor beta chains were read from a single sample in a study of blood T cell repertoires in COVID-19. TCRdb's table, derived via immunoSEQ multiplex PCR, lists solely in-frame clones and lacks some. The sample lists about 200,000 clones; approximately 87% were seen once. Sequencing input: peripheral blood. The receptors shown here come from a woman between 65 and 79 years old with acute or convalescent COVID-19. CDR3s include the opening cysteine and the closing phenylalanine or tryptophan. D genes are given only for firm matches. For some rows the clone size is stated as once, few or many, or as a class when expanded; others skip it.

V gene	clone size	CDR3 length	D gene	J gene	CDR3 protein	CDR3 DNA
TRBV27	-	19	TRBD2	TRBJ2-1	CASSNNPSTSGVRGNEQFF	TGTGCCAGCAGTAACAACCCCTCGACTAGCGGGGTGCGAGGGAATGAGCAGTTCTTC
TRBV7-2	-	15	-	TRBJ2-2	CASSLGGGSAGELFF	TGTGCCAGCAGCCTCGGAGGCGGGTCGGCCGGGGAGCTGTTTTTT
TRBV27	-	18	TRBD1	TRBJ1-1	CASSSTYRGRNKHTEAFF	TGTGCCAGCAGTTCCACTTACAGGGGGCGAAATAAACACACTGAAGCTTTCTTT
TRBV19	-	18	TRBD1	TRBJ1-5	CASSTYPLDRVSNQPQHF	TGTGCCAGTAGTACCTACCCACTGGACAGGGTTAGCAATCAGCCCCAGCATTTT
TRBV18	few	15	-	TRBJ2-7	CASSPEQTGPGMQYF	TGTGCCAGCTCGCCTGAACAGACCGGGCCGGGGATGCAGTACTTC
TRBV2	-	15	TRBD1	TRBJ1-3	CASRAGTVSGNTIYF	TGTGCCAGCAGGGCCGGGACAGTCTCTGGAAACACCATATATTTT
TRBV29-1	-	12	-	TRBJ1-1	CSVEEGGGEAFF	TGCAGCGTTGAGGAGGGAGGCGGTGAAGCTTTCTTT
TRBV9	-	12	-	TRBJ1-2	CASSPGNYGYTF	TGTGCCAGCAGCCCAGGCAACTATGGCTACACCTTC
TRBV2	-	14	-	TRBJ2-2	CASRWTVNTGELFF	TGTGCCAGCAGGTGGACAGTGAACACCGGGGAGCTGTTTTTT
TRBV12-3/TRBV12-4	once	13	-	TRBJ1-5	CASSPLSNQPQHF	TGTGCCAGCAGCCCCCTCAGTAATCAGCCCCAGCATTTT
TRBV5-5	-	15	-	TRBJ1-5	CASSLWGEGNQPQHF	TGTGCCAGCAGCTTATGGGGGGAGGGGAATCAGCCCCAGCATTTT
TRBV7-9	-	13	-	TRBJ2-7	CASSSQGRNEQYF	TGTGCCAGCAGCTCCCAGGGGCGGAACGAGCAGTACTTC
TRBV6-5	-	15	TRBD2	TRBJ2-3	CASSYGGGAPDTQYF	TGTGCCAGCAGTTACGGCGGGGGGGCCCCAGATACGCAGTATTTT
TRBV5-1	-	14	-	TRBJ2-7	CASSSDSISYEQYF	TGCGCCAGCAGCTCGGACAGTATTAGCTACGAGCAGTACTTC
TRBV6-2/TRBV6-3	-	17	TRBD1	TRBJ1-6	CASSRDRSSSYNSPLHF	TGTGCCAGCAGTCGGGACAGGAGCAGCTCCTATAATTCACCCCTCCACTTT
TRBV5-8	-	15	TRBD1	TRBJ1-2	CASSLTGGSNYGYTF	TGTGCCAGCAGCCTAACAGGGGGTTCCAACTATGGCTACACCTTC
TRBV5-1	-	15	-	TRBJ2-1	CASSLVGDKYNEQFF	TGCGCCAGCAGCTTGGTAGGGGACAAATACAATGAGCAGTTCTTC
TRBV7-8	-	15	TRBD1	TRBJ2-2	CASSLVQGWTGELFF	TGTGCCAGCAGCTTAGTACAGGGGTGGACCGGGGAGCTGTTTTTT
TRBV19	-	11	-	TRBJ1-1	CASMGPPEAFF	TGTGCCAGTATGGGCCCCCCTGAAGCTTTCTTT
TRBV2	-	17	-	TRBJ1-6	CASQDSKGGGSSSPLHF	TGTGCCAGCCAGGACTCAAAAGGGGGGGGAAGTAGTTCACCCCTCCACTTT